What follows is one T cell receptor beta chain and its context. The target antigen is unknown. This specimen belongs to a study of graft-versus-host responses after intestinal transplantation. Across the whole study: In this cohort, recipients had multivisceral, liver-intestinal, or isolated intestinal transplants. Recipients uniformly received anti-thymocyte globulin induction, followed by tacrolimus and steroids for three to four years.

Profiling relied on immunoSEQ multiplex PCR, and the TCRdb table lists in-frame clones only, not all of them. The sample has tens of thousands of clones, approximately 96% seen once. Germline V gene lookup returns CDR1 GTSNPN and CDR2 SVGIG (reference sequence). The V end was cut by 2 bases, the J end by 9 bases, with 17 bases between. The CDR3 extends over 14 amino acids. Whole-study findings and limits: GvH clonotypes were identified within recipient marrow, with a subset emerging first in ileum or blood.

The receptor's source is a human donor who was the organ donor for an intestinal transplant. The sample was unstimulated CD8+ T cells sorted from spleen or lymph node cells, taken before transplant. This rearrangement joins TRBV30 to TRBJ2-1; possible D gene TRBD2, 7 bases. The CDR3 DNA is TGTGCCTGGAGTCTAGGGGGGGGAACAGGTGAGCAGTTCTTC. Its translation is CAWSLGGGTGEQFF.